These 6 T cell receptor beta chains share one sample of origin, sequenced in a study of radiation and T cells in renal cell carcinoma. The sample's time point: baseline pretreatment blood. Treatment meaning: 15 Gy SBRT to primary tumor, nephrectomy 4 weeks later. Clones were sequenced by immunoSEQ multiplex PCR, and TCRdb holds only the in-frame ones, with some missing. The data contain about 140,000 clones, 70% to 90% of them singletons. Here the sequenced sample was blood, taken from a patient whose treatment included radiotherapy and nephrectomy. The receptors derive from a woman between 45 and 60 years old with renal cell carcinoma.

The V gene is TRBV13, the J gene TRBJ1-4; 8 bases match TRBD1. Per the germline V gene, CDR1 is PRHDT and CDR2 is FYEKMQ (reference sequence). J gave up 8 bases and V 2 bases, and 4 bases lay outside the gene matches. This CDR3 comprises 14 residues. CDR3 nucleotides: TGTGCCAGCAGCTTACAGGGGGCTTACGAAAAACTGTTTTTT. Translation: CASSLQGAYEKLFF.

The rearrangement uses TRBV2 and TRBJ2-7; D is ambiguous. From germline, CDR1 is SNHLY and CDR2 FYNNEI. Trimming stripped 3 bases from V and 8 bases from J, with 11 bases between. The CDR3 extends over 12 amino acids. Written as DNA, the CDR3 is TGTGCCAGCAGTGAGGTGCAGGATAAGCAGTACTTC. Translation gives CASSEVQDKQYF.

The CDR3 DNA is TGTGCCACCAGCAGCCGAATGAACACTGAAGCTTTCTTT. It is translated as CATSSRMNTEAFF. V usage is TRBV15 and J usage is TRBJ1-1; D is ambiguous. Between the trimmed V and J ends, which lost 3 bases and 0 bases, there was a span of 5 bases. The CDR3 covers 13 residues. Looked up from germline, CDR1 is LNHNV and CDR2 is YYDKDF (reference sequence).

The chain employs TRBV6-5 and TRBJ2-7, with D unresolved. The V end was cut by 6 bases, the J end by 6 bases, with 15 bases between. CDR3 size: 13 residues. Germline CDR1 and CDR2: MNHEY and SVGAGI. The CDR3 DNA is TGTGCCAGCAGAAAGACTCCTCCCTCCGAGCAGTACTTC. This codes for CASRKTPPSEQYF.

The V and J genes are TRBV7-9 and TRBJ2-5; no firm D call. V was clipped by 1 base and J by 0 bases, with 0 bases between them. Germline V lookup: CDR1 SEHNR, CDR2 FQNEAQ (reference sequence). The CDR3 consists of 12 residues. The CDR3 coding sequence is TGTGCCAGCAGCTTAGACCAAGAGACCCAGTACTTC. It codes for CASSLDQETQYF.

This sequence joins TRBV15 and TRBJ2-3, with D unclear. Germline loops: CDR1 LNHNV, CDR2 YYDKDF (reference sequence). The CDR3 has 13 residues. Trimming removed 7 bases from V and 6 bases from J, with 14 bases in between. The CDR3: CATTQSRSDTQYF. As DNA, the CDR3 is TGTGCCACCACACAATCCCGGTCGGATACGCAGTATTTT.